The present entry profiles one TCR beta chain with its context. The data belong to a study of blood T cell repertoires in COVID-19. The CDR3 runs to 14 residues. CDR1 is SGHAT and CDR2 is FQNNGV in the germline V gene. With V trimmed by 3 bases and J by 8 bases, 8 bases remained unmatched. Original analysis: For nucleated cells, counts were estimated from reference gene primer amplification. The protocol was immunoSEQ multiplex PCR, while the TCRdb copy is restricted to in-frame clones and leaves out a portion. The DNA gave D and trimming, while V, J and clone size come from that table. The table lists about 290,000 clones, about 85% of them singletons, with approximately 4.1% in the top ten.

Sequencing was carried out using peripheral blood. This TCR came from a woman in her forties or fifties with active or convalescent COVID-19. This chain uses TRBV11-2 with TRBJ2-3, with 7 bases aligning to TRBD1. The CDR3 loop is CASSLERQGGTQYF. Here the CDR3 DNA reads TGTGCCAGCAGCTTGGAGAGACAGGGCGGTACGCAGTATTTT.